This is a list of T cell receptor beta chains from one sample in a study of graft-versus-host responses after intestinal transplantation. Produced via immunoSEQ multiplex PCR; TCRdb's table is partial and in-frame only. Here the sample spans 50,000 to 55,000 clones, approximately 88% being singletons. What these receptors recognize is not known. The source was unstimulated CD4+ T cells sorted from spleen or lymph node cells, collected before transplant. The receptors here all came from a human donor who was the organ donor for an intestinal transplant. Both conserved end residues are part of each CDR3. Each record gives: CDR3 length, V gene, J gene, clone size, D gene, CDR3 protein, CDR3 DNA. A D gene is named only where the DNA matches it firmly. Only part of the rows carry a size: once, few, many, or a class if the clone is expanded.

length: 16
V: TRBV6-1
J: TRBJ2-5
size: .
D: .
CDR3: CASSDEGGGKKETQYF
DNA: TGTGCCAGCAGTGATGAAGGGGGAGGGAAGAAAGAGACCCAGTACTTC

length: 17
V: TRBV7-3
J: TRBJ2-1
size: .
D: TRBD2
CDR3: CASSRTSGSSSYNEQFF
DNA: TGTGCCAGCAGCCGGACTAGCGGGAGCAGCTCCTACAATGAGCAGTTCTTC

length: 15
V: TRBV10-3
J: TRBJ2-7
size: .
D: TRBD2
CDR3: CAITQGLAGGYEQYF
DNA: TGTGCCATCACTCAAGGACTAGCGGGAGGATACGAGCAGTACTTC

length: 12
V: TRBV6-6
J: TRBJ2-1
size: .
D: .
CDR3: CASSSRGDEQFF
DNA: TGTGCCAGCAGTTCCAGAGGAGATGAGCAGTTCTTC

length: 14
V: TRBV19
J: TRBJ1-4
size: .
D: .
CDR3: CASSKSITNEKLFF
DNA: TGTGCCAGTAGTAAGAGTATTACTAATGAAAAACTGTTTTTT

length: 15
V: TRBV2
J: TRBJ2-1
size: .
D: .
CDR3: CASSVDRSSYNEQFF
DNA: TGTGCCAGCAGCGTTGACAGGAGCTCCTACAATGAGCAGTTCTTC

length: 13
V: TRBV11-2
J: TRBJ2-5
size: .
D: TRBD2
CDR3: CASSTAGEETQYF
DNA: TGTGCCAGCAGTACCGCGGGGGAAGAGACCCAGTACTTC

length: 15
V: TRBV7-2
J: TRBJ2-5
size: few
D: TRBD2
CDR3: CASSLDGGGPVTQYF
DNA: TGTGCCAGCAGCTTAGACGGGGGAGGGCCTGTGACCCAGTACTTC

length: 12
V: TRBV7-8
J: TRBJ2-7
size: few
D: .
CDR3: CASSSLPYEQYF
DNA: TGTGCCAGCAGCTCCCTCCCCTACGAGCAGTACTTC

length: 14
V: TRBV10-2
J: TRBJ2-5
size: .
D: TRBD1
CDR3: CASRTGQYQETQYF
DNA: TGCGCCAGCAGGACGGGACAGTACCAAGAGACCCAGTACTTC

length: 15
V: TRBV5-1
J: TRBJ2-2
size: .
D: .
CDR3: CASSLAQGNTGELFF
DNA: TGCGCCAGCAGCTTGGCACAGGGGAACACCGGGGAGCTGTTTTTT

length: 14
V: TRBV18
J: TRBJ2-1
size: .
D: TRBD1
CDR3: CASSPQTGNNEQFF
DNA: TGTGCCAGCTCACCACAGACAGGGAATAATGAGCAGTTCTTC

length: 18
V: TRBV18
J: TRBJ2-6
size: .
D: .
CDR3: CASSLSVGQSSGANVLTF
DNA: TGTGCCAGCTCACTAAGCGTCGGACAATCCTCTGGGGCCAACGTCCTGACTTTC

length: 14
V: TRBV19
J: TRBJ1-4
size: .
D: .
CDR3: CATLGGPINEKLFF
DNA: TGTGCCACCCTGGGGGGACCGATAAATGAAAAACTGTTTTTT

length: 14
V: TRBV28
J: TRBJ1-1
size: .
D: .
CDR3: CASSPTTGNTEAFF
DNA: TGTGCCAGCAGCCCAACTACAGGGAACACTGAAGCTTTCTTT